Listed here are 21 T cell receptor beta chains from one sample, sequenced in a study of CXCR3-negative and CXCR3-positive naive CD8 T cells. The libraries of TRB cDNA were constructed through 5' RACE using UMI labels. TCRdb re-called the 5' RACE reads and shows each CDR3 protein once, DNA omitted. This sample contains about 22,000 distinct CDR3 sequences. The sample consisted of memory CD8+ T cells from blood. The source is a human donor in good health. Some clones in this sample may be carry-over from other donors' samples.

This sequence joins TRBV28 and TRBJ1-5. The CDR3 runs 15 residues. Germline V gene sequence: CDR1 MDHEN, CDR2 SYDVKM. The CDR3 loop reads CASSLPGLSNQPQHF. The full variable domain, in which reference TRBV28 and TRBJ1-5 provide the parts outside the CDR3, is DVKVTQSSRYLVKRTGEKVFLECVQDMDHENMFWYRQDPGLGLRLIYFSYDVKMKEKGDIPEGYSVSREKKERFSLILESASTNQTSMYLCASSLPGLSNQPQHFGDGTRLSIL.

CDR3 region: CATSRDPGQSTGELFF. This chain connects TRBV15 to TRBJ2-2; the TRBD1 assignment by TCRdb is unverifiable without DNA. Germline lookup yields CDR1 LNHNV and CDR2 YYDKDF (reference sequence). The CDR3 contains 16 residues.

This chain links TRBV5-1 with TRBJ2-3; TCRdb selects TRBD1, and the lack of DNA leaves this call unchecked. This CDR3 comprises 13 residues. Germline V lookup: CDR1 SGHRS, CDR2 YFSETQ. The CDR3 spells CASRTGGTDTQYF.

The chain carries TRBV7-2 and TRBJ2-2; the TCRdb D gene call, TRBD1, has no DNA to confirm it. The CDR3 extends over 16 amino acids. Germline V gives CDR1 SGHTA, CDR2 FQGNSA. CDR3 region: CASSLVARGNTGELFF. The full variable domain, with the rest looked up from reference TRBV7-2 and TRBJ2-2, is GAGVSQSPSNKVTEKGKDVELRCDPISGHTALYWYRQSLGQGLEFLIYFQGNSAPDKSGLPSDRFSAERTGGSVSTLTIQRTQQEDSAVYLCASSLVARGNTGELFFGEGSRLTVL.

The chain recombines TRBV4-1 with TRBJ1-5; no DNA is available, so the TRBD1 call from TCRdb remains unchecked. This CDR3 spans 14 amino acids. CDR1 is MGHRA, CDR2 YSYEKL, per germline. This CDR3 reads CASSFPGVNQPQHF.

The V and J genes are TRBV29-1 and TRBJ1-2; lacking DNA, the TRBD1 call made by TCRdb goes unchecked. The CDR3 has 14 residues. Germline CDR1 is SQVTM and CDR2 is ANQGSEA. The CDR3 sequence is CSVFDSHDGYGYTF.

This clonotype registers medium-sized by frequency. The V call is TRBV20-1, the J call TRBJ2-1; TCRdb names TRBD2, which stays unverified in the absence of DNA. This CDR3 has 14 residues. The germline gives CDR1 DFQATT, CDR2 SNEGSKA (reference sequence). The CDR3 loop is CSARPPLENNEQFF.

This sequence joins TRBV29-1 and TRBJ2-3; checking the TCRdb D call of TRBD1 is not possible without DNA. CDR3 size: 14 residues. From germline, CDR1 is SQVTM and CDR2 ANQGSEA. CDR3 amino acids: CSVDGAGGTDTQYF.

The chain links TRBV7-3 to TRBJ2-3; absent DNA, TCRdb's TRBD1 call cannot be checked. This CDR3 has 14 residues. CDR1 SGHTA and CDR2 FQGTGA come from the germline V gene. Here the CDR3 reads CASTLGQGGDTQYF.

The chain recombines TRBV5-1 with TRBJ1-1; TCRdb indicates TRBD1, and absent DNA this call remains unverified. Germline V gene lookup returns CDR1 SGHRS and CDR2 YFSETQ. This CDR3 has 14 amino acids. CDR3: CASSLVGWGTEAFF. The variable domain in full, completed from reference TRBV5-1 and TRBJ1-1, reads KAGVTQTPRYLIKTRGQQVTLSCSPISGHRSVSWYQQTPGQGLQFLFEYFSETQRNKGNFPGRFSGRQFSNSRSEMNVSTLELGDSALYLCASSLVGWGTEAFFGQGTRLTVV.

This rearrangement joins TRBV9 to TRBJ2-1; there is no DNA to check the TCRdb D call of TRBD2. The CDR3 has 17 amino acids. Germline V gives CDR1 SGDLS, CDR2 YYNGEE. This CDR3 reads CASSTAGDYSSYNEQFF.

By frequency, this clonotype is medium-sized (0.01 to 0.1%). The CDR3 sequence is CASSQEVSTHNEQFF. The genes are TRBV4-2 and TRBJ2-1. The CDR3 sequence is 15 residues long. Germline lookup yields CDR1 LGHNA and CDR2 YNFKEQ.

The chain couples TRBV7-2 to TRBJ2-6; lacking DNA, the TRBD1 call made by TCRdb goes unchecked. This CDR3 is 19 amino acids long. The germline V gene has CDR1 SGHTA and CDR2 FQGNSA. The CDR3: CASSLENRGPSSGANVLTF.

The CDR3 loop reads CSAETSSTGELFF. The chain is built from TRBV29-1 and TRBJ2-2; TCRdb indicates TRBD2, and absent DNA this call remains unverified. There are 13 residues in the CDR3. Germline V gene sequence: CDR1 SQVTM, CDR2 ANQGSEA.

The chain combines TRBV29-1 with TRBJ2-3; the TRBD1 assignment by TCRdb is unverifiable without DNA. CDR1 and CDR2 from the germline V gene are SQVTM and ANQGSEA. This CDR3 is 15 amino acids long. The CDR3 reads CSVEWGNRGTDTQYF.

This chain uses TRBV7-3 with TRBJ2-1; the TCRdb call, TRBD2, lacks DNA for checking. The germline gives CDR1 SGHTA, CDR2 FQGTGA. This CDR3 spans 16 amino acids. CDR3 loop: CASSSPPMGSYNEQFF.

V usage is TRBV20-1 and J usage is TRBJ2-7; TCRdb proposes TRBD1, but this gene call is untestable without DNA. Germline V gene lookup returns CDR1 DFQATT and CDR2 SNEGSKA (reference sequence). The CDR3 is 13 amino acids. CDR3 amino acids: CSAQGQGNHEQYF.

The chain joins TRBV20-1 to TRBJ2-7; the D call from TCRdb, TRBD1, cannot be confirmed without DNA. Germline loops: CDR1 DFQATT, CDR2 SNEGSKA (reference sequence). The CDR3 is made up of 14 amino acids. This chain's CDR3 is CSAGTGEAHYEQYF.

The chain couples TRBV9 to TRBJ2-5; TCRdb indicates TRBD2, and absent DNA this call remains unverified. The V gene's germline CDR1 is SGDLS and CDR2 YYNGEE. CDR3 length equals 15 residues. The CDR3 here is CASSAETAGVETQYF.

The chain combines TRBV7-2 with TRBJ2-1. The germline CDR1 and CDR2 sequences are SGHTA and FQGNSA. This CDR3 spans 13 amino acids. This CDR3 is CASSPISYNEQFF.

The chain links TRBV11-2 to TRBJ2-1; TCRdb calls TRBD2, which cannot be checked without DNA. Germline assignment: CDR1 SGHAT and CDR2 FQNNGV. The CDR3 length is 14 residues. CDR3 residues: CASSLTSGYNEQFF. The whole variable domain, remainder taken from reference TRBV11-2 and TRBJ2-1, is EAGVAQSPRYKIIEKRQSVAFWCNPISGHATLYWYQQILGQGPKLLIQFQNNGVVDDSQLPKDRFSAERLKGVDSTLKIQPAKLEDSAVYLCASSLTSGYNEQFFGPGTRLTVL.